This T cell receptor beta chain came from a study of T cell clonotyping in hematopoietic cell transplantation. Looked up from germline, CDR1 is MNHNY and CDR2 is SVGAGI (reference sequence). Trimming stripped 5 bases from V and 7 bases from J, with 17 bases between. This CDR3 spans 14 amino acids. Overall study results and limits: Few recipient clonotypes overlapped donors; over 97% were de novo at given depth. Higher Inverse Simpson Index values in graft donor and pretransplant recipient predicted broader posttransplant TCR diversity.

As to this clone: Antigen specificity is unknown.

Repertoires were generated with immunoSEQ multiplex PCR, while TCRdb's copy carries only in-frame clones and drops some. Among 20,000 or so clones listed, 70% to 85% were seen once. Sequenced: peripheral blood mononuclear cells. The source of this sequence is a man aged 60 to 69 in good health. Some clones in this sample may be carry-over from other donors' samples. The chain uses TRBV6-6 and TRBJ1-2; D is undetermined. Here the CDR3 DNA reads TGTGCCAGCAGTACAACCCTGGGAGAGGGTGGCTACACCTTC. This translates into CASSTTLGEGGYTF.